The rows below give T cell receptor beta chains drawn from one sample of a study of STAT3 mutations in large granular lymphocyte leukemia. Assay: immunoSEQ multiplex PCR; the TCRdb copy retains only in-frame clones and omits some. This table holds 35,000 to 50,000 clones, about 81% found once. Sequenced material: PBMCs. These receptors all come from a human donor with T large granular lymphocyte leukemia. Some clones in this sample may be carry-over from other donors' samples. Each CDR3 is given with its conserved first and last residue. A D gene is named only where the DNA matches it firmly. The listing skips clone size in some rows; elsewhere it reads once, few, many or a size class.

D gene	V gene	J gene	clone size	CDR3 DNA	CDR3 protein
NA	TRBV5-6	TRBJ2-2	NA	TGTGCCAGCAGCTGGACTATGAACACCGGGGAGCTGTTTTTT	CASSWTMNTGELFF
NA	TRBV19	TRBJ1-2	NA	TGTGCCACCCGGACAGTACATGGCTACACCTTC	CATRTVHGYTF
NA	TRBV6-1	TRBJ1-1	NA	TGTGCCAGCAGTGAAGGCGGGAACACTGAAGCTTTCTTT	CASSEGGNTEAFF
NA	TRBV28	TRBJ1-2	NA	TGTGCCAGCAGTCTACGGCCTAACTATGGCTACACCTTC	CASSLRPNYGYTF
NA	TRBV19	TRBJ2-7	NA	TGTGCCAGTAGTCTTACCCGACAGTCCTACGAGCAGTACTTC	CASSLTRQSYEQYF
NA	TRBV5-1	TRBJ2-1	NA	TGCGCCAGCAGCTTCCTGGCAGGCTCCTACAATGAGCAGTTCTTC	CASSFLAGSYNEQFF
NA	TRBV7-9	TRBJ2-5	NA	TGTGCCACCAGAAACCAGGGTAGCGAGACCCAGTACTTC	CATRNQGSETQYF
TRBD1	TRBV18	TRBJ1-5	NA	TGTGCCAGCTCACCACGAGGACAGGGTGGCAATCAGCCCCAGCATTTT	CASSPRGQGGNQPQHF
NA	TRBV14	TRBJ2-1	few	TGTGCCAGCAGCCCGGACAACTACAATGAGCAGTTCTTC	CASSPDNYNEQFF
NA	TRBV19	TRBJ2-3	NA	TGTGCCAGTAGTATAGAGGGGTTGGATACGCAGTATTTT	CASSIEGLDTQYF
NA	TRBV11-1	TRBJ2-6	NA	TGTGCCAGCAGCATGCTCGGACCCTCTGGGGCCAACGTCCTGACTTTC	CASSMLGPSGANVLTF
NA	TRBV21-1	TRBJ1-2	NA	TGTGCCAGCAATCCCGGAGGACGCGGCTATGGCTACACCTTC	CASNPGGRGYGYTF
TRBD1	TRBV5-1	TRBJ2-7	NA	TGCGCCAGCAGCAATGGGGACAGGGTTTCCTACGAGCAGTACTTC	CASSNGDRVSYEQYF
NA	TRBV5-4	TRBJ2-1	NA	TGTGCCAGCAGCTTGGGCCGGGCCTACAATGAGCAGTTCTTC	CASSLGRAYNEQFF
TRBD1	TRBV5-4	TRBJ2-5	NA	TGTGCCAGCAGCTTGGATACAGGGGGCGCCGGGGAGACCCAGTACTTC	CASSLDTGGAGETQYF
NA	TRBV7-9	TRBJ2-7	NA	TGTGCCAGCAGCTCCGGGGCAAGGATAGAGCAGTACTTC	CASSSGARIEQYF
NA	TRBV5-1	TRBJ2-3	NA	TGCGCCAGCACACCCGTGGGGTTCCCCACAGATACGCAGTATTTT	CASTPVGFPTDTQYF
NA	TRBV5-4	TRBJ2-5	NA	TGTGCCAGCAGCTTATCCGGGGTCGGGGAGACCCAGTACTTC	CASSLSGVGETQYF
NA	TRBV7-9	TRBJ1-1	NA	TGTGCCAGCAGCTTAAGAAGCCTTCTGAACACTGAAGCTTTCTTT	CASSLRSLLNTEAFF
TRBD1	TRBV5-1	TRBJ2-7	NA	TGCGCCAGCAGCTGGAGGGGACAGGGATTCGACGAGCAGTACTTC	CASSWRGQGFDEQYF
NA	TRBV11-2	TRBJ2-5	NA	TGTGCCAGCAGCTTAGTGGGGGGGGCACAAGAGACCCAGTACTTC	CASSLVGGAQETQYF
NA	TRBV4-1	TRBJ2-2	NA	TGCGCCAGCAGCCAAGGGTTGCACACCGGGGAGCTGTTTTTT	CASSQGLHTGELFF
TRBD1	TRBV25-1	TRBJ2-3	NA	TGTGCCAGCAGTGTGACAGGGGCCTTTTCAGATACGCAGTATTTT	CASSVTGAFSDTQYF